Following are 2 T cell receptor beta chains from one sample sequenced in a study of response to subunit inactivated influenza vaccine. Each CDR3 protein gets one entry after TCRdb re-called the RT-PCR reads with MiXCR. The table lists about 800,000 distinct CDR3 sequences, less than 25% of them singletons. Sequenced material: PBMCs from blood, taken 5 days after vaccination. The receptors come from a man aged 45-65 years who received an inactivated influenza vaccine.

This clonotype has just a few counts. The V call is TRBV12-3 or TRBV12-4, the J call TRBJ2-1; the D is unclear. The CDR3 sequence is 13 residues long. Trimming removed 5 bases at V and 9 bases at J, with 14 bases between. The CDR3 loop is CASSPYEGTEQFF. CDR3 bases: TGTGCCAGCAGTCCCTATGAAGGCACTGAGCAGTTCTTC.

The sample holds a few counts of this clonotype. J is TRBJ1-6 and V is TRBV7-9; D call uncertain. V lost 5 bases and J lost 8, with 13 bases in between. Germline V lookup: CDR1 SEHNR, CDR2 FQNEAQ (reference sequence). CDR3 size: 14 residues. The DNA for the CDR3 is TGTGCCAGCAGCCCCCGAGACAAGGATTCACCCCTCCACTTT. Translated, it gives CASSPRDKDSPLHF. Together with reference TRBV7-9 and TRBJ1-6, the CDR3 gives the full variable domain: DTGVSQNPRHKITKRGQNVTFRCDPISEHNRLYWYRQTLGQGPEFLTYFQNEAQLEKSRLLSDRFSAERPKGSFSTLEIQRTEQGDSAMYLCASSPRDKDSPLHFGNGTRLTVT.